The clone carrying this T cell receptor beta chain came up a few times. Its antigen is currently unknown. The data stem from a study of cytomegalovirus exposure and HLA in healthy donors. Study-level findings and limits: A later analysis linked a missense DCLRE1C variant to TCR beta V- and J-gene trimming.

The PCR used 60 Vbeta and 13 Jbeta primers. The table came from immunoSEQ multiplex PCR; TCRdb's copy has only in-frame clones and leaves some out. The data show under 35,000 clones, about 60% seen once. The CDR3 loop spans 11 amino acids. CDR1 GTSNPN and CDR2 SVGIG come from the germline V gene (reference sequence). The germline V and J ends were trimmed by 4 bases and 5 bases, with 5 bases remaining between them. The material sequenced was PBMCs. The receptor was derived from a man aged 50 to 60 in good health and CMV-seropositive. The rearrangement joins TRBV30 to TRBJ1-4; no clear D gene. The CDR3 coding sequence is TGTGCCTGGAACACCAATGAAAAACTGTTTTTT. Its translation is CAWNTNEKLFF.